These 10 T cell receptor beta chains were all obtained from the same sample, sequenced in a study of beta chain bispecific antibodies for T cell cancers. Blood mononuclear cells were expanded for 2 to 3 days using either OKT3 anti-CD3 antibody or CD3/CD28 beads. Antigens for these TCRs are unknown. TCRdb called the 5' RACE reads again in MiXCR, with one record for every CDR3 protein. The sample records approximately 20,000 distinct CDR3 sequences, roughly 3% being singletons. General study results and limits: The leukemia cells, rather than normal T cells, gave most of the targeted TRBV signal.

The sequencing input was healthy donor T cells cultured with leukemia cells. These receptors were taken from a human donor in good health. Some clones in this sample may be carry-over from other donors' samples.

In its sample, this clonotype ranks as medium-sized (0.01 to 0.1%). The chain carries TRBV20-1 and TRBJ1-2; TRBD1 might be the D (6 bases). Germline CDR1 reads DFQATT; CDR2 reads SNEGSKA (reference sequence). CDR3 length: 15 residues. V lost 2 bases to trimming and J lost 5 bases, with 18 bases between them. The CDR3 sequence: CSARQSTGVRYGYTF. The CDR3 nucleotides are TGCAGTGCTAGACAGTCGACAGGAGTTCGATATGGCTACACCTTC.

This clonotype was detected ten times or more. V and J are TRBV13 and TRBJ2-5; 13 nucleotides match TRBD2. V lost 5 bases and J lost 1; bases outside the gene matches: 4. The CDR3 contains 16 residues. Germline V gene sequence: CDR1 PRHDT, CDR2 FYEKMQ (reference sequence). Here the CDR3 reads CASSVLAGGLQETQYF. Written as DNA, the CDR3 is TGTGCCAGCAGCGTACTAGCGGGGGGGCTCCAAGAGACCCAGTACTTC.

This clonotype was observed many times. CDR3 nucleotides: TGTGCCAGCAGCCTACTTGGTTCGGGTGAGCAGTTCTTC. Translation gives CASSLLGSGEQFF. This chain joins TRBV6-1 and TRBJ2-1, with D unclear. The germline CDR1 and CDR2 sequences are MNHNS and SASEGT. The CDR3 runs 13 residues. V was trimmed by 6 bases and J by 9 bases, leaving 15 bases between them.

The rearrangement links TRBV5-6 to TRBJ2-3; D may be TRBD1 or TRBD2 (5 bases each). The ends were cut back, 2 bases at V and 13 bases at J, with 11 bases in the middle. Germline assignment: CDR1 SGHDT and CDR2 YYEEEE. This CDR3 spans 11 amino acids. The CDR3 coding sequence is TGTGCCAGCAGCTTTGGAGTGGGGGAGTATTTT. Residues: CASSFGVGEYF.

This clonotype was seen ten or more times. The rearrangement uses TRBV5-1 and TRBJ2-1; D gene uncertain. This CDR3 contains 13 residues. In germline, CDR1 is SGHRS, CDR2 YFSETQ. Deletions cut 1 base from V and 8 bases from J, with 10 bases between. CDR3 in DNA: TGCGCCAGCAGCTTGTTGGGTCCAGATGAGCAGTTCTTC. Its translation is CASSLLGPDEQFF.

This clonotype was seen ten or more times. V is TRBV28 and J is TRBJ1-6, with D tentatively TRBD1 (6 bases). Trimming left V 6 bases short and J 4 bases short, with 10 bases between. CDR1 MDHEN and CDR2 SYDVKM come from the germline V gene. The CDR3 has 14 residues. As DNA, the CDR3 is TGTGCCAGCAGGAGGGGGGGTTATAATTCACCCCTCCACTTT. This encodes CASRRGGYNSPLHF. Supplemented by reference TRBV28 and TRBJ1-6, the full variable domain reads DVKVTQSSRYLVKRTGEKVFLECVQDMDHENMFWYRQDPGLGLRLIYFSYDVKMKEKGDIPEGYSVSREKKERFSLILESASTNQTSMYLCASRRGGYNSPLHFGNGTRLTVT.

The sample holds many counts of this clonotype. V usage is TRBV19 and J usage is TRBJ1-5, with 7 bases lining up with TRBD1. This CDR3 region has 17 residues. J was trimmed by 4 bases and V by 5 bases; bases with no gene match: 14. Germline V gene sequence: CDR1 LNHDA, CDR2 SQIVND (reference sequence). CDR3 region: CASSRPPGTEFNQPQHF. DNA for the CDR3: TGTGCCAGTAGTCGCCCGCCTGGGACAGAATTTAATCAGCCCCAGCATTTT.

This clonotype has a count of ten or more. Sequence at one end of the junction differs from germline and may be a read error. V is TRBV7-7 and J is TRBJ1-1; 9 bases are a match to TRBD1. Germline CDR1 and CDR2: SSHAT and FNYEAQ (reference sequence). The CDR3 is 18 residues long. DNA of the CDR3: TGTGCTAGCAGCTTAGATAAGGGGGGGACAGGGAGGAACACTGAAGCTTTCTTT. Translating it yields CASSLDKGGTGRNTEAFF.

This clonotype occurred many times. The chain joins TRBV7-2 to TRBJ2-5; no clear D gene. Germline V CDR1 and CDR2: SGHTA, FQGNSA. The CDR3 extends over 12 amino acids. V lost 5 bases, J lost 1 base, and 5 bases lay in between. CDR3 coding DNA: TGTGCCAGCAGCCCAACCCAAGAGACCCAGTACTTC. Encoded protein: CASSPTQETQYF.

V and J are TRBV5-4 and TRBJ2-3, with a weak D call TRBD2 (6 bases). V was clipped by 4 bases and J by 3 bases, with 12 bases between them. Germline V gene lookup returns CDR1 SGHNT and CDR2 YYREEE (reference sequence). This CDR3 comprises 14 residues. The CDR3 bases are TGTGCCAGCAGCCTGGACTACCGAACAGATACGCAGTATTTT. Encoded protein: CASSLDYRTDTQYF.